The 23 T cell receptor beta chains below all came from one sample that was sequenced in a study of early T cells in non-severe SARS-CoV-2 infection. TCRdb passed the 5' RACE reads through MiXCR, listing each CDR3 protein once. The data contain about 25,000 distinct CDR3 sequences, 4.5% to 5.5% of them singletons. The material sequenced was whole blood. These receptors originate from an adult who was a healthcare worker with PCR-confirmed SARS-CoV-2 infection or an uninfected control (not recorded which).

This clonotype was counted at least ten times. The V and J genes are TRBV6-2 or TRBV6-3 and TRBJ1-1; D not certain. The CDR3 length is 13 residues. Trimming took off 6 bases at V and 1 base at J, with 9 bases between the two ends. CDR1 MNHEY and CDR2 SVGEGT come from the germline V gene. The CDR3 sequence: CASRDPSNTEAFF. CDR3 nucleotide sequence: TGTGCCAGCAGAGATCCCTCGAACACTGAAGCTTTCTTT.

This clonotype was counted ten times or more. The chain employs TRBV27 and TRBJ2-7, with D possibly being TRBD2 (5 bases). Germline CDR1 and CDR2: MNHEY and SMNVEV (reference sequence). V lost 8 bases and J 4 bases, leaving 15 bases between the germline ends. CDR3 size: 13 residues. Written as DNA, the CDR3 is TGTGCCAGCGGAGGCAGCGCGAAATACGAGCAGTACTTC. It is translated as CASGGSAKYEQYF.

In DNA, the CDR3 is TGCGCCAGCAGTGAACGTAGACAGGGTCCTAACAATGAGCAGTTCTTC. This sequence encodes CASSERRQGPNNEQFF. V is TRBV10-1 and J is TRBJ2-1; 7 bases match TRBD1. From germline, CDR1 is WNHNN and CDR2 SYGVQD (reference sequence). Trimming at V came to 3 bases and at J to 5 bases, leaving 10 bases not matched to a gene. CDR3 length: 16 residues.

This clonotype was counted only a few times. The chain employs TRBV29-1 and TRBJ1-1, with 7 bases fitting TRBD1. Germline CDR1 and CDR2: SQVTM and ANQGSEA. Unmatched junction bases numbered 9, after V lost 6 bases and J lost 5 bases. This CDR3 region has 13 residues. CDR3 loop: CSVTGTDGTEAFF. In DNA, the CDR3 is TGCAGCGTCACTGGGACAGATGGGACTGAAGCTTTCTTT. The whole variable domain, remainder taken from reference TRBV29-1 and TRBJ1-1, is SAVISQKPSRDICQRGTSLTIQCQVDSQVTMMFWYRQQPGQSLTLIATANQGSEATYESGFVIDKFPISRPNLTFSTLTVSNMSPEDSSIYLCSVTGTDGTEAFFGQGTRLTVV.

This clonotype was detected ten times or more. The V and J genes are TRBV20-1 and TRBJ2-7; 7 bases fit TRBD2. The germline CDR1 and CDR2 sequences are DFQATT and SNEGSKA (reference sequence). This CDR3 region has 15 residues. V was clipped by 0 bases and J by 6 bases; unmatched bases: 11. The chain's CDR3 is CSAREERDPSREQYF. The CDR3 DNA sequence: TGCAGTGCTAGAGAGGAGCGGGACCCATCCCGCGAGCAGTACTTC.

On this clonotype: A much larger clone differs from this one at a single base, so this may be a read error. This rearrangement joins TRBV6-2 or TRBV6-3 to TRBJ1-5, with D tentatively TRBD1 (5 bases). The CDR3 has 14 residues. Per the germline V gene, CDR1 is MNHEY and CDR2 is SVGEGT. The V end was cut by 2 bases, the J end by 6 bases, with 11 bases between. CDR3 region: CASSYGTSGQPQHF. The CDR3 DNA follows: TGTGCCAGCAGTTACGGGACGAGCGGTCAGCCCCAGCATTTT.

The table lists this clonotype with many counts. This chain links TRBV5-1 with TRBJ2-6, with D unresolved. CDR1 and CDR2 (germline): SGHRS, YFSETQ. V gave up 1 base and J gave up 0 bases, with 5 bases separating them. CDR3 length equals 15 residues. CDR3 bases: TGCGCCAGCAGCTTGACGCTCTCTGGGGCCAACGTCCTGACTTTC. It codes for CASSLTLSGANVLTF.

This clonotype was seen ten or more times. The rearrangement joins TRBV21-1 to TRBJ2-7. TRBV21-1 has pseudogene status. The CDR3 totals 13 residues. DNA of the CDR3: TGTGCCAGAATCCGGAGAGGCGTCTACGAGCAGTACTTC. It is translated as CARIRRGVYEQYF.

This clonotype was detected ten times or more. This chain links TRBV11-1 with TRBJ2-1; 8 bases map to TRBD2. V was clipped by 0 bases and J by 7 bases; unmatched bases: 5. Germline-derived CDR1 and CDR2 are SGHAT and FQDESV (reference sequence). The CDR3 runs 15 residues. This chain's CDR3 is CASSLASGRYNEQFF. In nucleotides, the CDR3 is TGTGCCAGCAGCTTAGCAAGCGGGAGATATAATGAGCAGTTCTTC.

This clonotype has at least ten counts. V is TRBV6-2 or TRBV6-3 and J is TRBJ2-7, with TRBD2 matching 7 bases. Unmatched junction bases numbered 9, after V lost 6 bases and J lost 4 bases. Germline CDR1 MNHEY, CDR2 SVGEGT. This CDR3 has 14 amino acids. CDR3 sequence reads: CASSPAGRLYEQYF. The CDR3 DNA is TGTGCCAGCAGCCCCGCCGGGAGGCTATACGAGCAGTACTTC.

This clonotype was observed a few times. This chain joins TRBV29-1 and TRBJ2-3, with a weak D call TRBD1 (6 bases). The CDR3 is 14 residues long. Germline values: CDR1 SQVTM, CDR2 ANQGSEA. V was trimmed by 4 bases and J by 3 bases, leaving 14 bases between them. Written as DNA, the CDR3 is TGCAGCGTTGTCTTGGGGGCTGGTACAGATACGCAGTATTTT. It is translated as CSVVLGAGTDTQYF.

This clonotype was seen ten or more times. This rearrangement joins TRBV5-4 to TRBJ2-7, with 10 bases that match TRBD2. The V gene's germline CDR1 is SGHNT and CDR2 YYREEE (reference sequence). The CDR3 length is 13 residues. The junction had 4 bases not matched to a gene; V was cut back by 6 bases and J by 4 bases. The CDR3 is CASKLAGGYEQYF. Here the CDR3 DNA reads TGTGCCAGCAAGTTAGCGGGAGGATACGAGCAGTACTTC.

This clonotype was seen at least ten times. The chain employs TRBV6-6 and TRBJ2-3; weak D call: TRBD2 (5 bases). This CDR3 has 17 amino acids. Deletions cut 7 bases from V and 0 bases from J, with 20 bases between. Per germline, CDR1 MNHNY and CDR2 SVGAGI (reference sequence). CDR3 sequence reads: CASNPTHGRRSTDTQYF. DNA for the CDR3: TGTGCCAGCAACCCAACCCACGGGCGGAGGAGCACAGATACGCAGTATTTT.

The CDR3 here is CASSLQGGGGRSYEQYF. As DNA, the CDR3 is TGTGCCAGCAGTCTCCAGGGGGGGGGCGGTCGAAGCTACGAGCAGTACTTC. The V call is TRBV6-5, the J call TRBJ2-7; TRBD1 or TRBD2 may be the D gene (7 bases each). Deletions cut 5 bases from V and 3 bases from J, with 23 bases between. The CDR3 has 17 residues. Germline CDR1 reads MNHEY; CDR2 reads SVGAGI.

This clonotype was seen ten or more times. The gene calls are TRBV3-1 and TRBJ2-1, with TRBD2 matching over 9 bases. The CDR3 is made up of 15 amino acids. The V and J ends lost 6 bases and 9 bases, in that order; junction bases with no gene match: 12. The germline CDR1 and CDR2 sequences are LGHDT and YNNKEL (reference sequence). The CDR3 DNA sequence: TGTGCCAGCAGGAGGGCTCTAGCGGGGCCAGGTGAGCAGTTCTTC. This sequence encodes CASRRALAGPGEQFF.

This clonotype appeared many times. The rearrangement uses TRBV7-8 and TRBJ2-5; 10 bases align to TRBD2. Germline lookup yields CDR1 SGHVS and CDR2 FQNEAQ. CDR3 size: 14 residues. Trimming took 2 bases from V and 4 from J; bases not matched to a gene: 1. The CDR3 region has the DNA TGTGCCAGCAGCTTAAGACTAGCGGGAGAGACCCAGTACTTC. It specifies CASSLRLAGETQYF.

This clonotype was seen only a few times. This chain uses TRBV5-1 with TRBJ2-7; 10 bases align to TRBD1. Germline V lookup: CDR1 SGHRS, CDR2 YFSETQ. The V segment lost 4 bases and the J segment 0 bases; nucleotides outside the gene matches: 4. The CDR3 totals 15 residues. The CDR3: CASSPRTGGSYEQYF. CDR3 DNA: TGCGCCAGCAGCCCCCGGACAGGGGGCTCCTACGAGCAGTACTTC.

In its sample, this clonotype was seen many times. The chain uses TRBV28 and TRBJ2-1; TRBD2 agrees at 11 bases. After removal of 6 bases from V and 0 bases from J, the junction contained 7 bases not matched to a gene. The CDR3 totals 17 residues. Per germline, CDR1 MDHEN and CDR2 SYDVKM. DNA for the CDR3: TGTGCCAGCAGGGTGGGACTAGCGGCCCGCTCCTACAATGAGCAGTTCTTC. Residues: CASRVGLAARSYNEQFF.

This clonotype was seen more than once but under ten times. The chain recombines TRBV14 with TRBJ1-6; D uncertain. V was trimmed by 6 bases and J by 7 bases, leaving 10 bases between them. In germline, CDR1 is SGHDN, CDR2 FVKESK. The CDR3 loop spans 13 amino acids. Here the CDR3 reads CASRVGTNSPLHF. The CDR3 DNA is TGTGCCAGCAGGGTCGGTACAAATTCACCCCTCCACTTT.

This clonotype came up many times. The V and J genes are TRBV12-3 or TRBV12-4 and TRBJ1-5; D ambiguous. Trimming removed 6 bases from V and 9 bases from J, with 12 bases in between. This CDR3 region has 12 residues. The DNA for the CDR3 is TGTGCCAGCAGCCCTACAAAAGGGCCCCAGCATTTT. Translating gives CASSPTKGPQHF.

This clonotype was counted between two and nine times. The chain uses TRBV5-4 and TRBJ1-1; D remains ambiguous. This CDR3 contains 12 residues. Trimming stripped 9 bases from V and 5 bases from J, with 14 bases between. Germline values: CDR1 SGHNT, CDR2 YYREEE (reference sequence). CDR3 in DNA: TGTGCCACCGGCCTGGCGAGGACTGAAGCTTTCTTT. This codes for CATGLARTEAFF. Full variable domain (remainder filled in from reference TRBV5-4 and TRBJ1-1): ETGVTQSPTHLIKTRGQQVTLRCSSQSGHNTVSWYQQALGQGPQFIFQYYREEENGRGNFPPRFSGLQFPNYSSELNVNALELDDSALYLCATGLARTEAFFGQGTRLTVV.

Many counts were recorded for this clonotype. V and J are TRBV2 and TRBJ2-1; TRBD2 matches at 10 bases. CDR1 is SNHLY and CDR2 is FYNNEI in the germline V gene. J lost 10 bases, V lost 4 bases, and 7 bases had no gene match. CDR3 size: 14 residues. This CDR3 is CASSGPSGGSEQFF. The CDR3 bases are TGTGCCAGCAGTGGGCCTAGCGGGGGTAGCGAGCAGTTCTTC.

In this sample, this clonotype turned up many times. The CDR3 protein is CASSLSGGGSTDTQYF. The CDR3 DNA reads TGTGCCAGCAGCCTATCCGGGGGCGGTTCCACAGATACGCAGTATTTT. The chain employs TRBV7-9 and TRBJ2-3, with D perhaps TRBD1 or TRBD2 (6 bases each). Germline loops: CDR1 SEHNR, CDR2 FQNEAQ (reference sequence). Trimming pared 5 bases from V and 2 bases from J, leaving 17 bases between. This CDR3 comprises 16 residues.